The T cell receptor (beta chain) described here comes from a study of blood T cell repertoires in COVID-19. V lost 3 bases and J 10 bases, leaving 19 bases between the germline ends. This CDR3 is 16 amino acids long. CDR1 is LGHDT, CDR2 YNNKEL, per germline (reference sequence). Cohorts were determined from participant-reported clinical history. Profiling relied on immunoSEQ multiplex PCR, and the TCRdb table lists in-frame clones only, not all of them. This sample has roughly 340,000 clones, with about 90% found just once. The sequence derives from a man between 35 and 55 years old in a cohort exposed to, infected with or recovered from COVID-19 (not recorded which). The chain is built from TRBV3-1 (or the pseudogene TRBV3-2) and TRBJ1-6; a weak D match, TRBD1 (6 bases). The sequenced sample consisted of PBMCs or T cells enriched from blood (not recorded which). DNA for the CDR3: TGTGCCAGCAGCCACAATACAGGGTCGTCGGCGTCACCCCTCCACTTT. The encoded protein is CASSHNTGSSASPLHF.